The sequence of this T cell receptor (beta chain) was determined in a study of T cell repertoires in cytomegalovirus infection. TCRdb passed the reads through MiXCR, listing each CDR3 protein once. The sample contains roughly 230,000 distinct CDR3 sequences, about 7% of which appear only once. This TCR derives from a human donor in good health (CMV status not recorded). Some clones in this sample may be carry-over from other donors' samples. The sequenced sample consisted of PBMCs.

The CDR3 coding sequence is TGTGCCAGCAGCCAAGCCAGGGGGGGCAATCAGCCCCAGCATTTT. Translating gives CASSQARGGNQPQHF. The chain uses TRBV14 and TRBJ1-5; 7 bases line up with TRBD1. The germline V gene has CDR1 SGHDN and CDR2 FVKESK. The CDR3 sequence is 15 residues long. V shed 1 base, J shed 2 bases, and the junction held 2 bases outside the gene matches.